This TCR beta chain was recorded in a study of T-cell reconstitution after alpha-beta-depleted transplantation in children. This clonotype showed up many times. Unique molecular identifiers were built into the TCRbeta library. MiXCR was run by TCRdb on the PCR reads, yielding one entry per CDR3 protein. The data hold fewer than 130,000 distinct CDR3 sequences, with over 9% observed a single time. The CDR3 is 17 residues long. Germline CDR1 is SGHRS and CDR2 is YFSETQ. Germline trimming cut 4 bases from V and 0 bases from J; bases unmatched to any gene: 10. The clonotype originates from a human donor who donated a stem cell graft to a child with acute lymphoblastic leukemia. The chain has TRBV5-1 and TRBJ1-3, with 7 nucleotides matching TRBD1. Sequenced material: PBMCs from the stem cell graft donor, taken from the stem cell graft. CDR3 nucleotide sequence: TGCGCCAGCAGCCCGGACAGGCCCTCTTCCTCTGGAAACACCATATATTTT. It yields the protein CASSPDRPSSSGNTIYF.